One sample yielded the 3 T cell receptor beta chains listed below, sequenced in a study of Ad26.COV2.S vaccination and SARS-CoV-2 variants. Treatment reported: roughly 20 received Ad26.COV2.S at low or high dose, single or two shots; 5 received placebo; per-sample allocation not given. Following the first vaccine or placebo injection, samples were taken on day 63. Here immunoSEQ multiplex PCR was the method, and the copy in TCRdb shows in-frame clones only, minus some. The sample records some 330,000 clones, roughly 88% being singletons. The sequenced sample was peripheral blood, obtained in a trial of Ad26.COV2.S vaccine versus placebo. Receptors originate from a person between 18 and 65 years old who received the Ad26.COV2.S COVID-19 vaccine or a placebo.

This sequence joins TRBV27 and TRBJ1-1; tentatively, D is TRBD1 (5 bases). Germline V gene sequence: CDR1 MNHEY, CDR2 SMNVEV (reference sequence). This CDR3 is built from 17 residues. Deletions cut 1 base from V and 3 bases from J, with 18 bases between. CDR3 DNA sequence: TGTGCCAGCAGTTTATTAGGTGCGAGGGTGGGGGACACTGAAGCTTTCTTT. Translation gives CASSLLGARVGDTEAFF.

The chain couples TRBV19 to TRBJ2-1, with TRBD2 matching 15 bases. Germline V gives CDR1 LNHDA, CDR2 SQIVND (reference sequence). Trimming removed 7 bases from V and 2 bases from J; junction bases left unmatched: 12. The CDR3 consists of 19 residues. The CDR3 DNA is TGTGCCAGTACCCCTTCGGGACTAGCGGGGGGCTCCCCCTACAATGAGCAGTTCTTC. Translating it yields CASTPSGLAGGSPYNEQFF.

This chain joins TRBV5-1 and TRBJ2-1; 10 positions match TRBD1. CDR1 is SGHRS, CDR2 YFSETQ, per germline. This CDR3 has 13 residues. V shed 8 bases, J shed 9 bases, and the junction held 8 bases outside the gene matches. The CDR3 DNA follows: TGCGCCAGTAGAGGACAGGGGGATGGTGAGCAGTTCTTC. Encoded protein: CASRGQGDGEQFF.